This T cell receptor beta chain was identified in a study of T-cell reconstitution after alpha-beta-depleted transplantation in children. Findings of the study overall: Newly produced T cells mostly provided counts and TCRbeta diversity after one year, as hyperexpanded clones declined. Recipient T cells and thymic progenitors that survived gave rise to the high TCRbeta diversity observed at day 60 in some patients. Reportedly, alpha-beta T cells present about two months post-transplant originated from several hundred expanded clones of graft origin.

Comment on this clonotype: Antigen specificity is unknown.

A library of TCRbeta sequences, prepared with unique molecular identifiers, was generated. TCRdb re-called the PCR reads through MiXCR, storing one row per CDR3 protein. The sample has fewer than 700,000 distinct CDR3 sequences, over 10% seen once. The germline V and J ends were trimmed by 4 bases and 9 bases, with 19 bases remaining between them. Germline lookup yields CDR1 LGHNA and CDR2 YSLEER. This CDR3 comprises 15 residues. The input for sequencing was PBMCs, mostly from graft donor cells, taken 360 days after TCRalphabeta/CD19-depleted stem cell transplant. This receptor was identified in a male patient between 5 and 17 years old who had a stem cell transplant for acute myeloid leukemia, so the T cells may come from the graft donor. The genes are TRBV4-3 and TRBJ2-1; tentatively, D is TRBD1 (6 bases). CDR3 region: CASSLGDKPTGEQFF. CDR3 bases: TGCGCCAGCAGCCTCGGGGACAAGCCAACTGGTGAGCAGTTCTTC.